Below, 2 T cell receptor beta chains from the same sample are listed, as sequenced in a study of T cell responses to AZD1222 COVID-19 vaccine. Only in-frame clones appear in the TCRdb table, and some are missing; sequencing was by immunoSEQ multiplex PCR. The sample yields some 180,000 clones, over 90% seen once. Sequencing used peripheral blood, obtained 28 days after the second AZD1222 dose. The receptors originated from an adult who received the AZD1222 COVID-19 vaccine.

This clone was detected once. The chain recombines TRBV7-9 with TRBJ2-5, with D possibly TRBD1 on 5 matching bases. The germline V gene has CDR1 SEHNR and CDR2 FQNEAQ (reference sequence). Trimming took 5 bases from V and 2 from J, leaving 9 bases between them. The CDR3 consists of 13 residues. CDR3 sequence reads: CASSLQEQETQYF. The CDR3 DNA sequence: TGTGCCAGCAGCCTACAGGAACAAGAGACCCAGTACTTC.

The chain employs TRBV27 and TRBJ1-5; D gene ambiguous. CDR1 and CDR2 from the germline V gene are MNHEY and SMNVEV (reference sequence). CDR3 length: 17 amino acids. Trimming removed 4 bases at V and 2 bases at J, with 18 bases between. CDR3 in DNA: TGTGCCAGCAGTTCCACCGCGAGGGTGAAGGGCAATCAGCCCCAGCATTTT. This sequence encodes CASSSTARVKGNQPQHF.